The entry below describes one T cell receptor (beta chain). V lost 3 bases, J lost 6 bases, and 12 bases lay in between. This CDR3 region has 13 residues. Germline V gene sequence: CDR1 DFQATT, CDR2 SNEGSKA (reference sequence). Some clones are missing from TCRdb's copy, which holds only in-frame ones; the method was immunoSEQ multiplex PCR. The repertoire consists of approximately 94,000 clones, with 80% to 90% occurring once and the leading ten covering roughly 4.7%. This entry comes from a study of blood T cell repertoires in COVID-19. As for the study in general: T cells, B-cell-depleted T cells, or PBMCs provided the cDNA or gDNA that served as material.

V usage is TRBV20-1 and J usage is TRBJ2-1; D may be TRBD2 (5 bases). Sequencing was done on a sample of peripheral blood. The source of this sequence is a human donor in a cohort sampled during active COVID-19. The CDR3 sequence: CSASGPAGNEQFF. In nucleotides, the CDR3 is TGCAGTGCTAGTGGGCCGGCGGGCAATGAGCAGTTCTTC.